The next 9 T cell receptor beta chains were all read from a single sample in a study of T cell repertoires in cytomegalovirus infection. No antigen is known for these receptors. TCRdb re-called the reads with MiXCR, one entry per CDR3 protein. Seen here are roughly 500,000 distinct CDR3 sequences, 30% to 40% observed once, and the top ten hold roughly 16%. Sequences were derived from cultured PBMCs, sampled from culture after CMV antigen stimulation. The receptors shown here come from a human donor in good health (CMV status not recorded). Some clones in this sample may be carry-over from other donors' samples.

This clonotype appeared a few times. V is TRBV6-2 or TRBV6-3 and J is TRBJ2-1; possible D gene TRBD2, 7 bases. Looked up from germline, CDR1 is MNHEY and CDR2 is SVGEGT. The CDR3 contains 15 residues. The V gene lost 2 bases and the J gene lost 2 bases, with 10 bases spanning the gap. CDR3 nucleotide sequence: TGTGCCAGCAGTTACGGGGGGGCTGCCTACAATGAGCAGTTCTTC. It specifies CASSYGGAAYNEQFF.

The V and J genes are TRBV6-6 and TRBJ2-5, with 7 bases that match TRBD2. This CDR3 has 17 residues. The V gene's germline CDR1 is MNHNY and CDR2 SVGAGI (reference sequence). With 2 bases clipped from V and 5 bases from J, the junction kept 14 bases outside the gene matches. The CDR3 loop reads CASSYHRRAGVLETQYF. CDR3 sequence (DNA): TGTGCCAGCAGTTACCACCGTCGGGCGGGGGTGCTCGAGACCCAGTACTTC.

This clonotype was counted a few times. This rearrangement joins TRBV6-6 to TRBJ2-3, with 14 bases lining up with TRBD2. Looked up from germline, CDR1 is MNHNY and CDR2 is SVGAGI (reference sequence). The trim removed 0 bases at V and 5 bases at J, leaving 4 bases unmatched. This CDR3 is built from 17 residues. CDR3 DNA: TGTGCCAGCAGTTACTCGACTAGCGGGAGGGCCGGAGATACGCAGTATTTT. Its protein product is CASSYSTSGRAGDTQYF.

The V call is TRBV7-2, the J call TRBJ2-7; D not certain. Trimming pared 5 bases from V and 0 bases from J, leaving 20 bases between. CDR3 length: 17 residues. Germline-derived CDR1 and CDR2 are SGHTA and FQGNSA. The CDR3 spells CASSPQVGSRSSYEQYF. CDR3 bases: TGTGCCAGCAGCCCTCAGGTGGGGTCAAGGAGCTCCTACGAGCAGTACTTC.

There are a few counts of this clonotype. The chain couples TRBV28 to TRBJ2-3; D possibly corresponds to TRBD2 (6 bases). This CDR3 is built from 17 residues. Deletions cut 4 bases from V and 6 bases from J, with 23 bases between. In germline, CDR1 is MDHEN, CDR2 SYDVKM. The CDR3 DNA reads as TGTGCCAGCAGTTCGACAGAGACTAGAGATAAATCCGATACGCAGTATTTT. This gives the protein CASSSTETRDKSDTQYF.

The chain has TRBV18 and TRBJ1-1; 9 nucleotides align to TRBD1. Looked up from germline, CDR1 is KGHSH and CDR2 is LQKENI. V dropped 4 bases and J dropped 0; count of bases not matched to a gene: 3. The CDR3 length is 15 residues. The CDR3 DNA reads as TGTGCCAGCTCACGAGACAGGGGGATGAACACTGAAGCTTTCTTT. This translates into CASSRDRGMNTEAFF.

CDR3 DNA sequence: TGTGCCTGGGGATCCTATGGCTACACCTTC. This sequence encodes CAWGSYGYTF. The V and J genes are TRBV30 and TRBJ1-2, with no clear D. Trimming shortened V by 5 bases and J by 4 bases, and 5 bases separated the two germline ends. The CDR3 sequence is 10 residues long. Germline V gene sequence: CDR1 GTSNPN, CDR2 SVGIG (reference sequence).

This clonotype has at least ten counts. The chain recombines TRBV7-2 with TRBJ1-5; TRBD1 matches 8 bases. The germline CDR1 and CDR2 sequences are SGHTA and FQGNSA. CDR3 length: 15 residues. Trimming at V came to 0 bases and at J to 4 bases, leaving 2 bases not matched to a gene. CDR3: CASSLATGGNQPQHF. For the CDR3, the DNA is TGTGCCAGCAGCTTAGCTACAGGGGGTAATCAGCCCCAGCATTTT.

The chain joins TRBV7-6 to TRBJ1-1, with D perhaps TRBD1 (6 bases). Trimming stripped 5 bases from V and 3 bases from J, with 13 bases between. Germline V gives CDR1 SGHVS, CDR2 FNYEAQ. This CDR3 has 14 amino acids. The CDR3: CASSTNRADTEAFF. The CDR3 DNA sequence: TGTGCCAGCAGCACCAACAGGGCAGACACTGAAGCTTTCTTT.